The TCR beta chain described here comes from a study of Tregs in tolerant kidney transplant recipients. Profiling relied on immunoSEQ multiplex PCR, and the TCRdb table lists in-frame clones only, not all of them. The sample includes roughly 34,000 clones. Trimming left V 3 bases short and J 2 bases short, with 14 bases between. Looked up from germline, CDR1 is SNHLY and CDR2 is FYNNEI. The CDR3 loop spans 15 amino acids. With respect to this clone: The read gets to within 3 residues of the CDR3 end, and the germline J gene fills in the rest.

The clonotype was recovered from a human donor who received a combined kidney and bone marrow transplant. The input for sequencing was CD8+ T cells from blood, taken before the transplant. The chain has TRBV2 and TRBJ2-7, with D maybe TRBD1 (6 bases). The CDR3 loop reads CASSDEGTLTYEQYF. The sequenced CDR3 bases are TGTGCCAGCAGTGACGAGGGGACACTGACCTACGAG.